A selection of T cell receptor beta chains follows, all from one sample in a study of blood T cell repertoires in COVID-19. The data were produced by immunoSEQ multiplex PCR, yet TCRdb's version contains in-frame clones alone and is incomplete. The sample has approximately 300,000 clones; about nine tenths are singletons. Sequencing was carried out using peripheral blood. The receptors originated from a woman in her thirties with COVID-19, enrolled during active disease. CDR3s include the opening cysteine and the closing phenylalanine or tryptophan. A D gene is named only where the DNA matches it firmly. Clone size is not always given. Where it is, it says once, few, many or a class for expanded clones.

v_gene,d_gene,abundance,j_gene,CDR3aa,CDR3nt
TRBV13,TRBD1,.,TRBJ2-4,CASSPRDRGDIQYF,TGTGCCAGCAGCCCCCGGGACAGGGGAGACATTCAGTACTTC
TRBV7-3,TRBD2,.,TRBJ2-1,CASSSSGRNEQFF,TGTGCCAGCAGCTCTAGCGGGAGGAATGAGCAGTTCTTC
TRBV20-1,.,.,TRBJ1-1,CSVGRDTEAFF,TGCAGCGTTGGGAGGGACACTGAAGCTTTCTTT
TRBV7-8,TRBD2,.,TRBJ2-3,CASSSGRLAGASTDTQYF,TGTGCCAGCAGCTCCGGACGACTAGCGGGAGCTAGCACAGATACGCAGTATTTT
TRBV2,.,few,TRBJ2-7,CASSEAPGGEQYF,TGTGCCAGCAGTGAAGCGCCCGGGGGCGAGCAGTACTTC
TRBV4-1,TRBD2,.,TRBJ2-2,CASSRSLAGVGELFF,TGCGCCAGCAGCCGATCTCTAGCGGGAGTTGGGGAGCTGTTTTTT
TRBV30,.,.,TRBJ1-2,CAWRRSFYGYTF,TGTGCCTGGAGACGGAGTTTTTATGGCTACACCTTC
TRBV28,TRBD1,few,TRBJ1-5,CASSLDRGKIQPQHF,TGTGCCAGCAGCCTTGACAGGGGGAAAATTCAGCCCCAGCATTTT
TRBV10-2,TRBD1,.,TRBJ1-1,CASGTGTTEAFF,TGCGCCAGTGGGACAGGGACTACTGAAGCTTTCTTT
TRBV27,TRBD1,.,TRBJ2-1,CASSLTGASHEQFF,TGTGCCAGCAGTTTGACAGGGGCGTCACATGAGCAGTTCTTC
TRBV7-9,TRBD2,.,TRBJ2-7,CASSLAVASGMSSYEQYF,TGTGCCAGCAGCTTAGCCGTCGCTAGCGGGATGAGCTCCTACGAGCAGTACTTC
TRBV5-1,.,.,TRBJ1-2,CASSPLGEGAPRTF,TGCGCCAGCAGCCCCTTGGGAGAAGGAGCCCCGAGAACCTTC
TRBV2,TRBD2,.,TRBJ2-3,CASRRTSGGSTDTQYF,TGTGCCAGCAGACGTACTAGCGGAGGGAGCACAGATACGCAGTATTTT
TRBV5-6,.,.,TRBJ2-7,CASSLSIYEQYF,TGTGCCAGCAGCTTATCAATCTACGAGCAGTACTTC
TRBV5-1,TRBD2,.,TRBJ2-7,CASYREAGSYEQYF,TGCGCCAGCTACCGGGAGGCAGGTTCCTACGAGCAGTACTTC
TRBV28,TRBD1,few,TRBJ1-1,CASSPRGQGGTEAFF,TGTGCCAGCAGCCCGAGGGGACAGGGGGGCACTGAAGCTTTCTTT
TRBV10-3,.,.,TRBJ2-7,CAISGGNSSSSYEQYF,TGTGCCATCAGTGGGGGCAACAGTTCAAGCTCCTACGAGCAGTACTTC
TRBV27,TRBD2,.,TRBJ2-1,CASRGTNYNEQFF,TGTGCCAGCAGGGGGACTAACTACAATGAGCAGTTCTTC